The 24 T cell receptor beta chains presented below share a single source sample, sequenced in a study of blood T cell repertoires in COVID-19 (dated by TCRdb to between 2020 and 2021). Receptor libraries were prepared by the immunoSEQ multiplex PCR assay. TCRdb carries this immuneACCESS record with in-frame sequences only. Its versions omit some clonotypes, under half of them owing to an unresolved V gene in the studies checked, with the rest unexplained. Across this sample there are over 150,000 clones, with 70% to 90% seen only once. Together, the top ten hold roughly a sixth of the sample. What was sequenced was peripheral blood. These receptors were collected from a man in his fifties with COVID-19, enrolled during active disease.

The chain is built from TRBV12-3 or TRBV12-4 and TRBJ1-3; D is ambiguous. CDR3 length: 13 residues. Trimming stripped 6 bases from V and 3 bases from J, with 9 bases between. The CDR3 DNA reads TGTGCCAGCAGCCTAGAGGTTGGAAACACCATATATTTT. This translates into CASSLEVGNTIYF.

The V and J genes are TRBV19 and TRBJ1-6; the D is unclear. The CDR3 contains 13 residues. V gave up 4 bases and J gave up 7 bases, with 8 bases separating them. CDR1 and CDR2 (germline): LNHDA, SQIVND (reference sequence). For the CDR3, the DNA is TGTGCCAGTAGTAAGGCGGGAAATTCACCCCTCCACTTT. Its protein product is CASSKAGNSPLHF.

This clone was detected only a few times. The chain uses TRBV4-3 and TRBJ1-2; TRBD1 aligns across 7 bases. This CDR3 comprises 15 residues. J lost 5 bases, V lost 0 bases, and 6 bases had no gene match. The germline V gene encodes CDR1 LGHNA and CDR2 YSLEER. The CDR3 here is CASSQEFPGGYGYTF. CDR3 DNA: TGCGCCAGCAGCCAAGAGTTTCCAGGGGGATATGGCTACACCTTC.

This chain uses TRBV30 with TRBJ2-1; 10 nucleotides line up with TRBD1. Germline V gene lookup returns CDR1 GTSNPN and CDR2 SVGIG (reference sequence). CDR3 length: 16 residues. Trimming took 3 bases from V and 7 from J; bases not matched to a gene: 12. In DNA, the CDR3 is TGTGCCTGGAGGCCCAAGGGGACAGGGGTCGATAATGAGCAGTTCTTC. As protein: CAWRPKGTGVDNEQFF.

On this clone itself: The sample holds other DNA sequences that translate to the same CDR3. This chain joins TRBV14 and TRBJ2-5; 15 nucleotides line up with TRBD2. V shed 4 bases, J shed 1 base, and the junction held 1 base outside the gene matches. The CDR3 is 16 amino acids. The germline V gene encodes CDR1 SGHDN and CDR2 FVKESK. The CDR3 region is CASSPGLAGGQETQYF. CDR3 sequence (DNA): TGTGCCAGCAGCCCGGGACTAGCGGGAGGCCAAGAGACCCAGTACTTC.

This sequence joins TRBV3-1 (or the pseudogene TRBV3-2) and TRBJ2-1; 11 bases align to TRBD2. After removal of 0 bases from V and 7 bases from J, the junction contained 5 bases not matched to a gene. This CDR3 comprises 16 residues. Germline CDR1 reads LGHDT; CDR2 reads YNNKEL (reference sequence). The CDR3 nucleotides are TGTGCCAGCAGCCAAGAGATACTAGCGGGAGTGAATGAGCAGTTCTTC. As protein: CASSQEILAGVNEQFF.

V gene TRBV27 combines with J gene TRBJ2-7, with a tentative D call TRBD2 (5 bases). From germline, CDR1 is MNHEY and CDR2 SMNVEV (reference sequence). This CDR3 region has 13 residues. Trimming cost V 2 bases and J 7 bases, with 12 bases left between them. The CDR3 bases are TGTGCCAGCAGTTTACGGCCCCGAGGGGAGCAGTACTTC. Its translation is CASSLRPRGEQYF.

This chain connects TRBV10-2 to TRBJ2-1, with TRBD2 as a possible D gene (6 bases). This CDR3 region has 14 residues. Looked up from germline, CDR1 is WSHSY and CDR2 is SAAADI. Trimming left V 4 bases short and J 6 bases short, with 13 bases between. As DNA, the CDR3 is TGCGCCAGCAGTGGGATAGGGACTCTCAATGAGCAGTTCTTC. Translation: CASSGIGTLNEQFF.

J is TRBJ1-5 and V is TRBV6-5; D might be TRBD1 (6 bases). The V end was cut by 0 bases, the J end by 4 bases, with 10 bases between. This CDR3 contains 15 residues. Looked up from germline, CDR1 is MNHEY and CDR2 is SVGAGI. The CDR3 is CASSYSGTRNQPQHF. DNA of the CDR3: TGTGCCAGCAGTTACTCTGGGACACGAAATCAGCCCCAGCATTTT.

The rearrangement uses TRBV18 and TRBJ2-1; 13 nucleotides align to TRBD2. CDR3 size: 15 residues. Germline V gene sequence: CDR1 KGHSH, CDR2 LQKENI. J lost 8 bases, V lost 6 bases, and 7 bases had no gene match. The CDR3 here is CASSPPGLAGHEQFF. The CDR3 DNA sequence: TGTGCCAGCTCGCCTCCGGGACTAGCGGGACATGAGCAGTTCTTC.

This sequence joins TRBV7-9 and TRBJ2-1, with D unresolved. Germline CDR1 and CDR2: SEHNR and FQNEAQ (reference sequence). This CDR3 is 13 amino acids long. Trimming took 1 base from V and 5 from J, leaving 6 bases between them. CDR3 coding DNA: TGTGCCAGCAGCTTAGGGCAGAACAATGAGCAGTTCTTC. It codes for CASSLGQNNEQFF.

The V call is TRBV6-5, the J call TRBJ1-6, with D perhaps TRBD1 (6 bases). V was trimmed by 0 bases and J by 11 bases, leaving 17 bases between them. Germline loops: CDR1 MNHEY, CDR2 SVGAGI. The CDR3 has 16 residues. CDR3 loop: CASSYSSGTYPPPLHF. In nucleotides, the CDR3 is TGTGCCAGCAGTTACTCTTCCGGGACATATCCCCCACCCCTCCACTTT.

This chain connects TRBV29-1 to TRBJ2-1; 10 bases line up with TRBD2. The CDR3 is 16 amino acids. Trimming took 6 bases from V and 0 from J; bases not matched to a gene: 8. Looked up from germline, CDR1 is SQVTM and CDR2 is ANQGSEA. CDR3 loop: CSVHSGGLYSYNEQFF. The CDR3 DNA sequence: TGCAGCGTCCATAGCGGGGGGCTTTACTCCTACAATGAGCAGTTCTTC.

The chain uses TRBV28 and TRBJ2-3; 7 nucleotides line up with TRBD1. The CDR3 loop spans 12 amino acids. The V gene end was trimmed by 8 bases and the J gene end by 7 bases; junction bases not matched to a gene: 6. Germline CDR1 and CDR2: MDHEN and SYDVKM. This CDR3 reads CASFGQANTQYF. DNA for the CDR3: TGTGCCAGCTTCGGACAGGCAAATACGCAGTATTTT.

The chain recombines TRBV11-1 with TRBJ2-3, with 13 bases fitting TRBD2. V was pared by 6 bases and J by 3 bases, with 3 bases of the junction left unmatched. The germline gives CDR1 SGHAT, CDR2 FQDESV (reference sequence). CDR3 length: 15 amino acids. DNA for the CDR3: TGTGCCAGCAGGAGGGGACTAGCGGGGACAGATACGCAGTATTTT. The encoded protein is CASRRGLAGTDTQYF.

The J gene is TRBJ2-1, the V gene TRBV2; tentatively, D is TRBD2 (6 bases). V was clipped by 6 bases and J by 0 bases, with 18 bases between them. The V gene's germline CDR1 is SNHLY and CDR2 FYNNEI. The CDR3 contains 17 residues. The CDR3 protein is CASSERSAGRSYNEQFF. The CDR3 bases are TGTGCCAGCAGCGAGCGGTCTGCGGGGCGCTCCTACAATGAGCAGTTCTTC.

Remarks on this clone: The same CDR3 is also encoded by other DNA sequences in this sample. The rearrangement links TRBV6-6 to TRBJ2-2; TRBD1 agrees at 8 bases. V gave up 2 bases and J gave up 8 bases; unmatched junction bases: 7. CDR3 length equals 15 residues. Germline lookup yields CDR1 MNHNY and CDR2 SVGAGI (reference sequence). The CDR3 bases are TGTGCCAGCAGTTACCCTGACAGGGGTATTGGGGAGCTGTTTTTT. It yields the protein CASSYPDRGIGELFF.

This sequence joins TRBV2 and TRBJ1-6, with 9 positions matching TRBD1. This CDR3 has 16 residues. The trim removed 6 bases at V and 4 bases at J, leaving 7 bases unmatched. CDR1 is SNHLY and CDR2 is FYNNEI in the germline V gene. Here the CDR3 reads CASRGGQGLYNSPLHF. Written as DNA, the CDR3 is TGTGCCAGCAGGGGAGGACAGGGGTTGTATAATTCACCCCTCCACTTT.

The CDR3 loop reads CASSQTGTAYGYTF. DNA for the CDR3: TGTGCCAGCAGCCAGACGGGGACAGCCTATGGCTACACCTTC. The chain carries TRBV3-1 (or the pseudogene TRBV3-2) and TRBJ1-2, with 7 bases identical to TRBD1. The CDR3 runs 14 residues. The germline V gene has CDR1 LGHDT and CDR2 YNNKEL (reference sequence). With V trimmed by 3 bases and J by 4 bases, 5 bases remained unmatched.

This chain joins TRBV2 and TRBJ1-1; 9 bases match TRBD1. Germline values: CDR1 SNHLY, CDR2 FYNNEI. The J segment lost 1 base and the V segment lost 7 bases, leaving 10 bases of the junction unmatched. There are 16 residues in the CDR3. The CDR3 reads CASMGQGISRNTEAFF. As DNA, the CDR3 is TGTGCCAGCATGGGACAGGGAATCTCCCGGAACACTGAAGCTTTCTTT.

The chain carries TRBV12-3 or TRBV12-4 and TRBJ2-7; D unresolved. Trimming removed 4 bases from V and 2 bases from J, with 6 bases in between. This CDR3 contains 12 residues. The CDR3 protein is CASSSRAYEQYF. CDR3 bases: TGTGCCAGCAGTTCGCGTGCCTACGAGCAGTACTTC.

The chain links TRBV4-1 to TRBJ1-1, with 8 nucleotides matching TRBD1. Germline V gene lookup returns CDR1 MGHRA and CDR2 YSYEKL. CDR3 size: 16 residues. V lost 1 base to trimming and J lost 7 bases; unmatched junction nucleotides: 11. The CDR3: CASSQAGTGREGEAFF. For the CDR3, the DNA is TGCGCCAGCAGCCAAGCCGGGACAGGACGAGAAGGTGAAGCTTTCTTT.

The V gene is TRBV7-8, the J gene TRBJ2-1; TRBD1 matches at 12 bases. V lost 1 base and J lost 6; bases outside the gene matches: 7. This CDR3 is built from 17 residues. CDR1 and CDR2 (germline): SGHVS, FQNEAQ. For the CDR3, the DNA is TGTGCCAGCAGCTTAGTGGGGGGACAGGGGGCGCGCAATGAGCAGTTCTTC. Its translation: CASSLVGGQGARNEQFF.

The chain uses TRBV4-3 and TRBJ1-1, with D maybe TRBD1 (5 bases). Germline V gene lookup returns CDR1 LGHNA and CDR2 YSLEER. The CDR3 has 14 residues. With 0 bases removed from V and 0 bases from J, the gap between germline ends came to 5 bases. CDR3 DNA sequence: TGCGCCAGCAGCCAAGAGGACATGAACACTGAAGCTTTCTTT. Amino acids: CASSQEDMNTEAFF.